This T cell receptor (beta chain) stems from a study of blood T cell repertoires in COVID-19. Here immunoSEQ multiplex PCR was the method, and the copy in TCRdb shows in-frame clones only, minus some. Of approximately 120,000 clones listed, about 86% are singletons. This TCR derives from a woman aged 45 to 65 who had recovered from COVID-19. Specimen: peripheral blood.

CDR3 nucleotides: TGTGCCACCAGTGGCCGACTAGCGGGAGGAGGGAATACGCAGTATTTT. Its protein product is CATSGRLAGGGNTQYF. V gene TRBV24-1 combines with J gene TRBJ2-3, with 13 bases fitting TRBD2. V was clipped by 5 bases and J by 7 bases; unmatched bases: 8. CDR1 and CDR2 (germline): KGHDR, SFDVKD. The CDR3 totals 16 residues.